Sequencing of this T cell receptor beta chain was carried out in a study of response to subunit inactivated influenza vaccine. The V end lost 8 bases, the J end lost 0 bases, and 5 bases lay between the germline ends. CDR3 size: 12 residues. TCRdb fed the RT-PCR reads into MiXCR, producing one record per CDR3 protein. The sample yields about 570,000 distinct CDR3 sequences, roughly 10% seen once. This clonotype came up a few times. These data were likewise used in another study, on T cells expressing NK-cell markers. That investigation notes: 5'RACE template switching built TCR beta cDNA with unique molecular identifiers. Seropositivity for HCMV was found in seven of the eight sequenced donors, with one seronegative. Several experiments confined sorting to alpha-beta TCR T cells with an anti-gamma-delta TCR antibody. About six donors showed dominant NKG2C+ clonotypes comprising roughly 1.0-7.0% of their CD8+ T cells. Specificity for HCMV among expanded NKG2C+ T cell clones was not established.

This receptor was taken from a man in his forties or fifties who received an inactivated influenza vaccine. The sequencing here drew on PBMCs from blood, taken on the day of vaccination. The V call is TRBV12-3 or TRBV12-4, the J call TRBJ2-1; no clear D. CDR3 amino acids: CASASSYNEQFF. The CDR3 DNA is TGTGCCAGCGCTAGCTCCTACAATGAGCAGTTCTTC.